These 4 T cell receptor beta chains share one sample of origin, sequenced in a study of CD8 T cells in ankylosing spondylitis. TCRdb passed the 5' RACE reads through MiXCR, listing each CDR3 protein once. The table includes 200,000 to 250,000 distinct CDR3 sequences, about a quarter detected once. The sample was blood, either unsorted or a sorted T cell fraction (not recorded which). These receptors were obtained from a male donor with ankylosing spondylitis or in good health (not recorded which).

In this sample, this clonotype turned up many times. CDR3 amino acids: CATSDFRQGTQYF. The CDR3 DNA follows: TGTGCCACCAGTGATTTTCGGCAGGGGACGCAGTATTTT. This rearrangement joins TRBV24-1 to TRBJ2-3; D may be TRBD1 (6 bases). V was clipped by 1 base and J by 9 bases, with 10 bases between them. Germline CDR1 is KGHDR and CDR2 is SFDVKD. This CDR3 is built from 13 residues.

V gene TRBV20-1 combines with J gene TRBJ2-3; TRBD1 aligns across 9 bases. There are 16 residues in the CDR3. J gave up 1 base and V 3 bases, and 8 bases lay outside the gene matches. CDR1 is DFQATT and CDR2 is SNEGSKA in the germline V gene (reference sequence). The CDR3 sequence: CSASPLGQGRTDTQYF. DNA of the CDR3: TGCAGTGCTAGCCCCCTGGGACAGGGACGCACAGATACGCAGTATTTT.

This clonotype occurred many times. The rearrangement joins TRBV12-3 or TRBV12-4 to TRBJ2-1; possible D gene TRBD1, 6 bases. The CDR3 runs 14 residues. Trimming left V 2 bases short and J 5 bases short, with 10 bases between. The CDR3, as DNA: TGTGCCAGCAGTTTACCCCAGGGGCACAATGAGCAGTTCTTC. Residues: CASSLPQGHNEQFF.

This clonotype was seen a handful of times. The genes are TRBV29-1 and TRBJ2-3; D gene ambiguous. The CDR3 is 10 amino acids. V was cut by 4 bases and J by 8 bases, with 7 bases left in between. Germline loops: CDR1 SQVTM, CDR2 ANQGSEA. The CDR3 DNA is TGCAGCGTTGTTAGAGCTACGCAGTATTTT. Translated, it gives CSVVRATQYF.